The 3 T cell receptor beta chains given below trace back to one sample, sequenced in a study of T cells after yellow fever vaccination. Each CDR3 protein is one row after TCRdb ran MiXCR on the 5' RACE reads. The data hold about 360,000 distinct CDR3 sequences, with 6.2% observed a single time. Sequencing was performed on PBMCs, taken 5 days after the yellow fever booster vaccination. These receptors were collected from a man aged 30-40 years who received the YFV17D yellow fever vaccine.

This clonotype appeared many times. The CDR3 nucleotides are TGTGCCAGCAGTTTAGGTGGAGGGGGAAGCAATCAGCCCCAGCATTTT. This gives the protein CASSLGGGGSNQPQHF. The chain has TRBV12-3 or TRBV12-4 and TRBJ1-5; maybe TRBD1 (6 bases). Trimming took 1 base from V and 1 from J, leaving 11 bases between them. This CDR3 comprises 16 residues.

CDR3 sequence: CASSSPASENNEQFF. In DNA form, the CDR3 reads TGTGCCAGCAGCTCCCCCGCTAGCGAAAACAATGAGCAGTTCTTC. The chain uses TRBV6-1 and TRBJ2-1, with D tentatively TRBD2 (6 bases). V dropped 6 bases and J dropped 5 bases, with 17 bases sitting between them. This CDR3 is built from 15 residues. Per the germline V gene, CDR1 is MNHNS and CDR2 is SASEGT.

This clonotype was detected many times. V and J are TRBV10-2 and TRBJ2-3; no clear D gene. The CDR3 has 12 amino acids. V was shortened by 6 bases and J by 2 bases, with 6 bases between the two germline ends. Germline values: CDR1 WSHSY, CDR2 SAAADI. The DNA for the CDR3 is TGCGCCAGCAGCACAGCCACAGATACGCAGTATTTT. Protein sequence: CASSTATDTQYF.